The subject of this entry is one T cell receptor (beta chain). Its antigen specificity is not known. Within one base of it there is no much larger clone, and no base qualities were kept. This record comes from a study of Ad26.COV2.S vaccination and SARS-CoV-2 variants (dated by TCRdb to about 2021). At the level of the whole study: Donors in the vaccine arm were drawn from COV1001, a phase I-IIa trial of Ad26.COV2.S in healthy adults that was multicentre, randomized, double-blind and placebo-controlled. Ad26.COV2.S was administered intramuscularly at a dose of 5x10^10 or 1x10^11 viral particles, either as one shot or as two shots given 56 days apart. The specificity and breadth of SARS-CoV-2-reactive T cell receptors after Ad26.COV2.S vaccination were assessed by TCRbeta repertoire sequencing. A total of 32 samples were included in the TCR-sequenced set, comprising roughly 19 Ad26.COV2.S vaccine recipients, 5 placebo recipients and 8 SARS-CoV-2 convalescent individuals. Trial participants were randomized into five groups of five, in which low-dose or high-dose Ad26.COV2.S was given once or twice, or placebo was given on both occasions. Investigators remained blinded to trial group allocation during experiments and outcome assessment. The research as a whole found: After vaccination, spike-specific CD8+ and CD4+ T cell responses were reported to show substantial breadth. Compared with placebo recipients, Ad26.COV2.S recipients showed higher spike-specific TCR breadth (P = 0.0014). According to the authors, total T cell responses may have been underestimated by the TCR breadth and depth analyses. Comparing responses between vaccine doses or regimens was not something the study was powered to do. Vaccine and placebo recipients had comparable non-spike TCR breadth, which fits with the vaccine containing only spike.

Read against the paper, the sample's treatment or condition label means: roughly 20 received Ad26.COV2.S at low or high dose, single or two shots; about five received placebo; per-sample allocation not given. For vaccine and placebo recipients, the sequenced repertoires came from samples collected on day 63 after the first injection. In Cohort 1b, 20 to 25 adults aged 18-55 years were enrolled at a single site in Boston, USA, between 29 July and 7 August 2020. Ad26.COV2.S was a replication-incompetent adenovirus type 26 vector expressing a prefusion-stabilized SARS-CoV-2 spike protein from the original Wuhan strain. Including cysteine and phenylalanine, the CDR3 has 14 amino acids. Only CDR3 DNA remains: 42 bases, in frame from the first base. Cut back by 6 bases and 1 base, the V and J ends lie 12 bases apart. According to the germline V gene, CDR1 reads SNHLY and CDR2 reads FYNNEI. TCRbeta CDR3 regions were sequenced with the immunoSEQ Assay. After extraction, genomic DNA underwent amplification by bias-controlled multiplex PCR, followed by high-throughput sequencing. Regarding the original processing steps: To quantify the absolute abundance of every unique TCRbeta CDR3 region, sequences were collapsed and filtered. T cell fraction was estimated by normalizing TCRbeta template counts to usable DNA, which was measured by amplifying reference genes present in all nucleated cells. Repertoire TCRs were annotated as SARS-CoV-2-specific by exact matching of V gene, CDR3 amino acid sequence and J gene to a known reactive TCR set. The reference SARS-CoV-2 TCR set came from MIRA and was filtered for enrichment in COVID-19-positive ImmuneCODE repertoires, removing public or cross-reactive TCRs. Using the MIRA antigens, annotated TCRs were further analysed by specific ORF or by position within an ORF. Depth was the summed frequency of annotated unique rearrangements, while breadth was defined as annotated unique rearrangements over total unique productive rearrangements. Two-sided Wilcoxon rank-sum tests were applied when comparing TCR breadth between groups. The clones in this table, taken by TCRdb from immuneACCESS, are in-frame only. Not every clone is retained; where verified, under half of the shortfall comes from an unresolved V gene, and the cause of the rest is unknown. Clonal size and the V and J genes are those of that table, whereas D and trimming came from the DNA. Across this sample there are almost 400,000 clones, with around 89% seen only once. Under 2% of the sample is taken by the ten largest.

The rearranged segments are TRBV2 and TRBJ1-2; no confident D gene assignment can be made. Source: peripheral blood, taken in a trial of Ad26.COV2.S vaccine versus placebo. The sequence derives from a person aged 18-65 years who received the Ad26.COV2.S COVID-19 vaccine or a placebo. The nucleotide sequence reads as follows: TGTGCCAGCAGACCCACGGCCTTTAACTATGGCTACACCTTC. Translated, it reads CASRPTAFNYGYTF. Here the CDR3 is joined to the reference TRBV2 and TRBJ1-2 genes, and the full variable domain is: EPEVTQTPSHQVTQMGQEVILRCVPISNHLYFYWYRQILGQKVEFLVSFYNNEISEKSEIFDDQFSVERPDGSNFTLKIRSTKLEDSAMYFCASRPTAFNYGYTFGSGTRLTVV.